One TCR beta chain is described in this entry. Original analysis: Nucleated cell counts were estimated from reference gene primer amplification. Clones were read by immunoSEQ multiplex PCR, and TCRdb kept only the in-frame ones, dropping some. The V and J calls and clone size were taken over from that table, and D and trimming were inferred from the DNA. The repertoire holds some 250,000 clones, approximately 85% seen once, with 0.7% in the top ten. The sample is drawn from a study of blood T cell repertoires in COVID-19. On the study more broadly: In each case, the material was cDNA or gDNA derived from T cells, B-cell-depleted T cells, or PBMCs.

This CDR3 comprises 14 residues. Trimming left V 0 bases short and J 10 bases short, with 15 bases between. Germline CDR1 is LGHNA and CDR2 is YSLEER. Sequencing was done on a sample of peripheral blood. This sequence was found in a human donor in a cohort sampled during active COVID-19. The genes are TRBV4-3 and TRBJ2-5; the D gene is possibly TRBD2 (6 bases). CDR3 region: CASSQDWTSRDQYF. Written as DNA, the CDR3 is TGCGCCAGCAGCCAAGATTGGACTTCGCGGGACCAGTACTTC.